The sequence of this T cell receptor (beta chain) was determined in a study of technical replicates of blood from a few donors. Clones were read by immunoSEQ multiplex PCR, and TCRdb kept only the in-frame ones, dropping some. The sample contains 80,000 or so clones, 95% to 99% of which appear only once. V gave up 4 bases and J gave up 9 bases; unmatched junction bases: 2. CDR1 and CDR2 (germline): SQVTM, ANQGSEA. This CDR3 region has 11 residues. Sequenced input: T cells isolated from PBMCs. This sequence originates from a human donor in good health. V is TRBV29-1 and J is TRBJ2-1, with 8 bases aligning to TRBD2. CDR3 residues: CSVAGGPEQFF. CDR3 bases: TGCAGCGTTGCGGGAGGGCCTGAGCAGTTCTTC.